This TCR beta chain originates from a study of technical replicates of blood from a few donors. V was trimmed by 5 bases and J by 4 bases, leaving 9 bases between them. In germline, CDR1 is MGHRA, CDR2 YSYEKL. CDR3 length: 13 amino acids. TCRdb's copy holds only in-frame clones and misses some; the assay was immunoSEQ multiplex PCR. The data show tens of thousands of clones, around 95% seen once. The material sequenced was T cells isolated from PBMCs. The rearrangement joins TRBV4-1 to TRBJ2-1; D may be TRBD2 (6 bases). The origin of this receptor is a human donor in good health. CDR3 sequence: CASSSTRYNEQFF. CDR3 sequence (DNA): TGCGCCAGCAGCTCGACTAGGTACAATGAGCAGTTCTTC.